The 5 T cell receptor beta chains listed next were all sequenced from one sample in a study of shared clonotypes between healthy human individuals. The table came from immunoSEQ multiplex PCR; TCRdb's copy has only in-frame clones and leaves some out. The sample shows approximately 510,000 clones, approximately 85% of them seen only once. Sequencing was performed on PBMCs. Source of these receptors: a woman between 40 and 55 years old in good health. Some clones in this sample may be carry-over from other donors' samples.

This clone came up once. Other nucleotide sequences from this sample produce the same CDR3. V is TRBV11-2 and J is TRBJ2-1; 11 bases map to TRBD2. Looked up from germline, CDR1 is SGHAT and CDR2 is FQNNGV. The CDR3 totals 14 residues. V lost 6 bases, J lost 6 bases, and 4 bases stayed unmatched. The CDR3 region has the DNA TGTGCCAGCAGTACTAGCGGGAGCGGCAATGAGCAGTTCTTC. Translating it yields CASSTSGSGNEQFF.

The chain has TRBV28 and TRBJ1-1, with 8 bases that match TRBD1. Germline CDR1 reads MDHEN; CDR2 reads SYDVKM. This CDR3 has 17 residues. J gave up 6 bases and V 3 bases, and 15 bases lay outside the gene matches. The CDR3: CASSLARGQAQNPEAFF. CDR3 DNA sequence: TGTGCCAGCAGTTTGGCCAGGGGGCAAGCCCAAAACCCTGAAGCTTTCTTT.

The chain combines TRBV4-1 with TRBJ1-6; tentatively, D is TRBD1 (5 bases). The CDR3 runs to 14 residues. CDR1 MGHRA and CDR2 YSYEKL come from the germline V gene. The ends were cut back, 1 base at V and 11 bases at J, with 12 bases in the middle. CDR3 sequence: CASSQAGPRTPLHF. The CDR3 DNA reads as TGCGCCAGCAGCCAAGCGGGGCCTAGGACACCCCTCCACTTT.

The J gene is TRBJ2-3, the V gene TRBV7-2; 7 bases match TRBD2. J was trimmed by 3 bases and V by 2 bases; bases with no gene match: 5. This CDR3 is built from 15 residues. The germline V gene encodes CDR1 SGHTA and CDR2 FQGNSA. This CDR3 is CASSLRASGTDTQYF. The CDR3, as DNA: TGTGCCAGCAGCTTAAGGGCTAGCGGAACAGATACGCAGTATTTT.

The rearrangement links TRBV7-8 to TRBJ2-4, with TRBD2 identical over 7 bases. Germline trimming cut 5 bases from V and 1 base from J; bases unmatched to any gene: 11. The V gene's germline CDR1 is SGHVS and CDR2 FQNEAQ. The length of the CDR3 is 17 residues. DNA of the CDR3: TGTGCCAGCAGCCCTCGGTCAGCTAGCGGTGCCAAAAACATTCAGTACTTC. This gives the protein CASSPRSASGAKNIQYF.